Listed below are T cell receptor beta chains from one sample, sequenced in a study of radiation and T cells in renal cell carcinoma. Generated by immunoSEQ multiplex PCR, the TCRdb table keeps only in-frame clones and is missing some. Found here are 120,000 to 150,000 clones, 70% to 90% of them singletons; the top ten hold around a sixth. The sample in question was blood, obtained from a patient whose treatment included radiotherapy and nephrectomy. The origin of the receptors is a woman aged 45 to 65 with renal cell carcinoma. Both conserved end residues are part of each CDR3. A D gene is named only where the DNA matches it firmly. Clone size is not always given. Where it is, it says once, few, many or a class for expanded clones.

>NA|TRBJ1-1|TRBV7-8|NA
TGTGCCAGCAGCTTAAGGCTAGAGAACACTGAAGCTTTCTTT
CASSLRLENTEAFF
>once|TRBJ1-5|TRBV10-3|NA
TGTGCCATCAGTGAGTCCCCACAGGTGGGCAATCAGCCCCAGCATTTT
CAISESPQVGNQPQHF
>NA|TRBJ1-2|TRBV7-2|TRBD1
TGTGCCAGCAGCCAGAGAAGCCCCGGGACAGTTTTGAAGGGCTACACCTTC
CASSQRSPGTVLKGYTF
>NA|TRBJ1-3|TRBV27|NA
TGTGCCAGCAGTTTATCCACCCACTCTGGAAACACCATATATTTT
CASSLSTHSGNTIYF
>NA|TRBJ2-7|TRBV28|NA
TGTGCCAGCAGTGGCGGGACAGCTACCTACGAGCAGTACTTC
CASSGGTATYEQYF
>NA|TRBJ1-4|TRBV5-1|TRBD1
TGCGCCAGCAGCCCGGGACAGGGGGCTATGATGAGGGGTGAAAAACTGTTTTTT
CASSPGQGAMMRGEKLFF
>NA|TRBJ2-3|TRBV7-2|NA
TGTGCCAGCAGCCCCCAGGGATGGTTAACAGATACGCAGTATTTT
CASSPQGWLTDTQYF
>NA|TRBJ2-5|TRBV5-6|NA
TGTGCCAGCAGCTTGGGTATAGGGTTCGAGACCCAGTACTTC
CASSLGIGFETQYF
>few|TRBJ1-1|TRBV30|NA
TGTGCCTGGAGTGTACCGGGCCCAGTTGTCGCAGCTTTCTTT
CAWSVPGPVVAAFF
>NA|TRBJ1-1|TRBV2|NA
TGTGCCAGCACCTGGGGGGCCGCAAATGTTGAAGCTTTCTTT
CASTWGAANVEAFF
>NA|TRBJ1-4|TRBV7-8|NA
TGTGCCAGCAGCCCGACACGAGGCGAAAAACTGTTTTTT
CASSPTRGEKLFF
>once|TRBJ1-5|TRBV6-6|TRBD1
TGTGCCAGCAGTGCGGACAGGAGAAATCAGCCCCAGCATTTT
CASSADRRNQPQHF
>NA|TRBJ2-1|TRBV6-6|TRBD1
TGTGCCAGCATCCCCGGACAGGGATTGGGGGAGCAGTTCTTC
CASIPGQGLGEQFF
>few|TRBJ1-1|TRBV7-8|NA
TGTGCCAGCAGCTTAGGGATGAACACTGAAGCTTTCTTT
CASSLGMNTEAFF
>NA|TRBJ2-7|TRBV5-1|TRBD1
TGCGCCAGCAGCTTGGCCCCCAGGGGGTCTAGCTCCTACGAGCAGTACTTC
CASSLAPRGSSSYEQYF
>NA|TRBJ1-2|TRBV7-9|TRBD1
TGTGCCAGCAGCCGCCGGGACAGGGGGCGAGGATGGTATGGCTACACCTTC
CASSRRDRGRGWYGYTF
>NA|TRBJ2-7|TRBV7-3|TRBD2
TGTGCCAGCAGCCCAAGGGGACTAGCGAAGACCTACGAGCAGTACTTC
CASSPRGLAKTYEQYF
>NA|TRBJ2-1|TRBV6-6|NA
TGTGCCAGCAATTCCCCAGAGCAGTTCTTC
CASNSPEQFF
>NA|TRBJ2-3|TRBV7-2|NA
TGTGCCAGCAGCCTAAACCCTGGCGGAAGCACAGATACGCAGTATTTT
CASSLNPGGSTDTQYF
>NA|TRBJ2-1|TRBV13|NA
TGTGCCAGCAGCTTATTGTCCGTGGATGAGCAGTTCTTC
CASSLLSVDEQFF
>NA|TRBJ2-1|TRBV7-2|TRBD2
TGTGCCAGCAGCTTACCCGGACTAGCGGGAGCATATGAGCAGTTCTTC
CASSLPGLAGAYEQFF
>NA|TRBJ2-3|TRBV4-2|NA
TGTGCCAGCAGCCAAACGGGCAGCGATACTAGCACAGATACGCAGTATTTT
CASSQTGSDTSTDTQYF
>NA|TRBJ1-1|TRBV13|NA
TGTGCCAGCAGCCAGATGGGGGCAGGGGAGACTGAAGCTTTCTTT
CASSQMGAGETEAFF
>NA|TRBJ1-1|TRBV30|TRBD1
TGTGCCACCCCGACAGGGGGAGGTGAAGCTTTCTTT
CATPTGGGEAFF
>NA|TRBJ1-2|TRBV7-2|NA
TGTGCCAGCAGCCCTGGCCTGAGGGAGGGAGGGGTCTATGGCTACACCTTC
CASSPGLREGGVYGYTF
>NA|TRBJ2-5|TRBV25-1|NA
TGTGCCAGCAGTGAATATGGGGACCAAGAGACCCAGTACTTC
CASSEYGDQETQYF